These 11 T cell receptor beta chains originate from one sample sequenced in a study of cytomegalovirus exposure and HLA in healthy donors. PCR employed 60 Vbeta and 13 Jbeta primers. Sequenced by immunoSEQ multiplex PCR; TCRdb stores in-frame clones only, minus some. The table has roughly 120,000 clones, about 79% seen once. Sequenced material: PBMCs. The receptors here all came from a man between 18 and 35 years old in good health and CMV-seronegative.

The J gene is TRBJ2-1, the V gene TRBV6-6; possible D gene TRBD1, 5 bases. The CDR3 is 13 amino acids. Germline V gene sequence: CDR1 MNHNY, CDR2 SVGAGI (reference sequence). Trimming cost V 3 bases and J 5 bases, with 8 bases left between them. Here the CDR3 reads CASSYVGDNEQFF. CDR3 in DNA: TGTGCCAGCAGTTATGTAGGGGACAATGAGCAGTTCTTC.

The chain has TRBV5-6 and TRBJ1-5, with a tentative D call TRBD1 (5 bases). The V gene's germline CDR1 is SGHDT and CDR2 YYEEEE. V was clipped by 0 bases and J by 2 bases, with 9 bases between them. The CDR3 totals 15 residues. CDR3 amino acids: CASSLAWGGNQPQHF. The CDR3 region has the DNA TGTGCCAGCAGCTTGGCGTGGGGGGGCAATCAGCCCCAGCATTTT. The whole variable domain, remainder taken from reference TRBV5-6 and TRBJ1-5, is DAGVTQSPTHLIKTRGQQVTLRCSPKSGHDTVSWYQQALGQGPQFIFQYYEEEERQRGNFPDRFSGHQFPNYSSELNVNALLLGDSALYLCASSLAWGGNQPQHFGDGTRLSIL.

The chain carries TRBV27 and TRBJ2-7; D gene unclear. The germline V gene has CDR1 MNHEY and CDR2 SMNVEV (reference sequence). Trimming shortened V by 6 bases and J by 6 bases, and 12 bases separated the two germline ends. This CDR3 is built from 12 residues. CDR3 in amino acids: CASRNLIGEQYF. The CDR3 DNA sequence: TGTGCCAGCAGAAACCTTATCGGCGAGCAGTACTTC.

This chain connects TRBV6-4 to TRBJ2-1, with 10 bases matching TRBD2. CDR1 and CDR2 (germline): MRHNA, SNTAGT. V shed 8 bases and J 5 bases; nucleotides not matched to a gene: 12. The CDR3 sequence is 16 residues long. The CDR3 DNA reads as TGTGCCAGCTCCCCCGGTAGGACTAGCGGCGACAATGAGCAGTTCTTC. Translating gives CASSPGRTSGDNEQFF.

The chain employs TRBV7-6 and TRBJ2-1, with 9 bases fitting TRBD2. CDR3 length: 17 amino acids. Germline loops: CDR1 SGHVS, CDR2 FNYEAQ. The V segment lost 2 bases and the J segment 7 bases; nucleotides outside the gene matches: 12. In DNA, the CDR3 is TGTGCCAGCAGCTTATTCAGAGGTAGCGGGAGTGGTAATGAGCAGTTCTTC. Residues: CASSLFRGSGSGNEQFF.

The gene calls are TRBV7-6 and TRBJ1-2; possibly TRBD1 for D (5 bases). Trimming pared 5 bases from V and 2 bases from J, leaving 9 bases between. The CDR3 consists of 13 residues. Germline lookup yields CDR1 SGHVS and CDR2 FNYEAQ. Written as DNA, the CDR3 is TGTGCCAGCAGCCAACAGGAAAACTATGGCTACACCTTC. It translates to CASSQQENYGYTF. The full variable domain, in which reference TRBV7-6 and TRBJ1-2 provide the parts outside the CDR3, is GAGVSQSPRYKVTKRGQDVALRCDPISGHVSLYWYRQALGQGPEFLTYFNYEAQQDKSGLPNDRFSAERPEGSISTLTIQRTEQRDSAMYRCASSQQENYGYTFGSGTRLTVV.

This clone was found a few times. This chain uses TRBV6-5 with TRBJ1-1; D is unresolved. The length of the CDR3 is 14 residues. V lost 2 bases, J lost 0 bases, and 7 bases lay in between. From germline, CDR1 is MNHEY and CDR2 SVGAGI. CDR3 in DNA: TGTGCCAGCAGTTACGGGCACATGAACACTGAAGCTTTCTTT. The encoded protein is CASSYGHMNTEAFF.

V gene TRBV19 combines with J gene TRBJ2-2, with D maybe TRBD1 (6 bases). This CDR3 has 14 amino acids. Trimming took off 7 bases at V and 7 bases at J, with 16 bases between the two ends. Germline V gives CDR1 LNHDA, CDR2 SQIVND (reference sequence). The CDR3 region has the DNA TGTGCCAGTAAGGTTGGGGGCACCATCGGGGAGCTGTTTTTT. Translated: CASKVGGTIGELFF. The full variable domain, with the rest looked up from reference TRBV19 and TRBJ2-2, is DGGITQSPKYLFRKEGQNVTLSCEQNLNHDAMYWYRQDPGQGLRLIYYSQIVNDFQKGDIAEGYSVSREKKESFPLTVTSAQKNPTAFYLCASKVGGTIGELFFGEGSRLTVL.

The chain combines TRBV6-6 with TRBJ1-5; 10 nucleotides agree with TRBD1. The CDR3 consists of 15 residues. Per germline, CDR1 MNHNY and CDR2 SVGAGI (reference sequence). With 4 bases clipped from V and 6 bases from J, the junction kept 6 bases outside the gene matches. The CDR3 region is CASSLRTGGSQPQHF. The CDR3 coding sequence is TGTGCCAGCAGTTTAAGGACAGGGGGTAGTCAGCCCCAGCATTTT.

The chain combines TRBV5-1 with TRBJ1-1; D gene unclear. There are 16 residues in the CDR3. Germline values: CDR1 SGHRS, CDR2 YFSETQ. Trimming removed 0 bases at V and 1 base at J, with 13 bases between. The CDR3 DNA reads as TGCGCCAGCAGCTTGGAGCCGAGGGTTGGGAACACTGAAGCTTTCTTT. Translation gives CASSLEPRVGNTEAFF.

This clone was recorded a few times. This rearrangement joins TRBV5-8 to TRBJ1-5, with 7 bases lining up with TRBD1. Germline CDR1 SGHTS, CDR2 YDEGEE. The CDR3 extends over 15 amino acids. Trimming cost V 4 bases and J 7 bases; bases outside gene matches: 11. The CDR3 spells CASSPGTESPQPQHF. Here the CDR3 DNA reads TGTGCCAGCAGCCCCGGGACAGAGTCCCCACAGCCCCAGCATTTT.